Included here is one T cell receptor (beta chain) sequence, with context. Its target is unknown. The record originates from a study of T cell repertoires in cytomegalovirus infection. Turning to the study itself: It was recently identified HLA-C-restricted and well-studied HLA-B-restricted CMV epitopes that the study used.

Overall study results and limits: The ex vivo response showed dominance by HLA-C-restricted CMV-specific TCR beta clonotypes. Carriage of CMV together with the relevant HLA was identifiable through cumulative public TCR beta family frequency.

The CDR3 totals 12 residues. Germline values: CDR1 SGHVS, CDR2 FQNEAQ. The germline V and J ends were trimmed by 5 bases and 8 bases, with 12 bases remaining between them. TCRdb analysed the reads with MiXCR anew, one entry per CDR3 protein. The data show around 900,000 distinct CDR3 sequences, 31% seen once. The clonotype comes from a human donor in good health (CMV status not recorded). Some clones in this sample may be carry-over from other donors' samples. The source material was cultured CD8+ T cells from PBMCs, sampled from culture after CMV antigen stimulation. The chain joins TRBV7-8 to TRBJ2-5; D unclear. The CDR3 DNA reads TGTGCCAGCAGCGCGCCTAGGGAAACCCAGTACTTC. Translating gives CASSAPRETQYF.